This paragraph covers one TCR beta chain sequence. The study ran its PCR with 60 Vbeta and 13 Jbeta primers. In the authors' workflow: Later analysis identified 88 million or so unique TCR beta chains, about 11 million shared. Some clones are missing from TCRdb's copy, which holds only in-frame ones; the method was immunoSEQ multiplex PCR. V and J calls plus clone size are reproduced from that table; the DNA served to infer D and trimming. The sample data list 90,000 to 100,000 clones. This sample was included in a study of cytomegalovirus exposure and HLA in healthy donors. Germline V gene lookup returns CDR1 SGHTA and CDR2 FQGNSA. V shed 6 bases, J shed 6 bases, and the junction held 14 bases outside the gene matches. The CDR3 is 15 amino acids.

The sequence came from a woman in her 30s in good health and CMV-seronegative. The source material was PBMCs. This chain links TRBV7-2 with TRBJ2-7; 7 bases are a match to TRBD2. As DNA, the CDR3 is TGTGCCAGCAGTTTCAAGGTTGCGGGGGTGGGCGAGCAGTACTTC. As protein: CASSFKVAGVGEQYF.